This T cell receptor beta chain was sequenced during a study of human T cells and chemical hapten exposure. On the study more broadly: Largely, small differences in pooled library volume made per-sample TCR yields vary.

As for time point: healthy volunteer bleed at 2 weeks. Total RNA extraction was carried out from unfractionated whole blood. During construction of the library, unique molecular identifiers were attached to individual cDNA molecules for quantitative, reproducible TCR counting. TCRdb reprocessed the RACE reads via MiXCR and lists one record per CDR3 protein. The sample shows roughly 120,000 distinct CDR3 sequences, approximately 9.5% of them seen only once. Germline V CDR1 and CDR2: SEHNR, FQNEAQ (reference sequence). This CDR3 comprises 14 residues. V gave up 5 bases and J gave up 1 base, with 11 bases separating them.

The clonotype comes from a male donor in good health. Some clones in this sample may be carry-over from other donors' samples. The sequenced sample consisted of whole blood. This chain connects TRBV7-9 to TRBJ2-5; D gene ambiguous. CDR3 residues: CASSTDGFQETQYF. The CDR3 DNA reads as TGTGCCAGCAGCACGGACGGATTCCAAGAGACCCAGTACTTC.